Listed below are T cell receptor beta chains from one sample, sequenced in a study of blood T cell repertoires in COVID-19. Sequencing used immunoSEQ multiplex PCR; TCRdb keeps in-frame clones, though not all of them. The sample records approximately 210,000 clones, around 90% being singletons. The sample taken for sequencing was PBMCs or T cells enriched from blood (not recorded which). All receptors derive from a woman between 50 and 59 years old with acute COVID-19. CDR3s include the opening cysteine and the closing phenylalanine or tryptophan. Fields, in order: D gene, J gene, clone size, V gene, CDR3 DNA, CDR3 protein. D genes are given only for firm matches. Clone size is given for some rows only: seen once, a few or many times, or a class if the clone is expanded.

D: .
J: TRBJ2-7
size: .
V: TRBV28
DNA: TGTGCCAGCAGTTTATCCAGCTACGAGCAGTACTTC
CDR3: CASSLSSYEQYF

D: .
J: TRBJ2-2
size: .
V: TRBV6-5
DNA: TGTGCCAGCAACCTGGTAACGGACACCGGGGAGCTGTTTTTT
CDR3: CASNLVTDTGELFF

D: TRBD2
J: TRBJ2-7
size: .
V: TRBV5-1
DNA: TGCGCCAGCAGCTATCTAGCGGGAGGGCCGAGCGAGCAGTACTTC
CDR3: CASSYLAGGPSEQYF

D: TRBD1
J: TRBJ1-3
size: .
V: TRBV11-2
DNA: TGTGCCAGCACGGACAGGAACTCTGGAAACACCATATATTTT
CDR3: CASTDRNSGNTIYF

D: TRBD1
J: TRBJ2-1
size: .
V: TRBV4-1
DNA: TGCGCCAGCAGCCTCCGAAGGGACAGCTCCTACAATGAGCAGTTCTTC
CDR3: CASSLRRDSSYNEQFF

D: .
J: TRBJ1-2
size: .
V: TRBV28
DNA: TGTGCCAGCACTACAATGGGGCGGGGGGTCAGCTATGGCTACACCTTC
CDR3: CASTTMGRGVSYGYTF

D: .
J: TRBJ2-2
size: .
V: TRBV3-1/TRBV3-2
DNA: TGTGCCAGCAGCCAAGATCCGGGAGCGGGCACCGGGGAGCTGTTTTTT
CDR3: CASSQDPGAGTGELFF

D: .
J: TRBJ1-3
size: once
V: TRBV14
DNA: TGTGCCAGCAGCCAAGGAACAGTGGCGGGAAACACCATATATTTT
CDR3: CASSQGTVAGNTIYF

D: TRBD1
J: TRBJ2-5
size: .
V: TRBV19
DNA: TGTGCCAGTAGTCGGACAGGGATGGAGACCCAGTACTTC
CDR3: CASSRTGMETQYF

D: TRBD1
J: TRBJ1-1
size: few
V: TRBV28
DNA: TGTGCCAGCAGTTTCAGGGGGTGGGCAGGGGGAGACACTGAAGCTTTCTTT
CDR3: CASSFRGWAGGDTEAFF

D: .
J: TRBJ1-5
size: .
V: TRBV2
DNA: TGTGCCAGCAGTGAGAACATTAGCAATCAGCCCCAGCATTTT
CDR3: CASSENISNQPQHF

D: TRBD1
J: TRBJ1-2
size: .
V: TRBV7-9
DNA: TGTGCCAGCTCCCGGGACAGGGGGCTTTTGGGGTATGGCTACACCTTC
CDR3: CASSRDRGLLGYGYTF

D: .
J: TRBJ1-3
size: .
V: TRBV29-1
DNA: TGCAGCGTTCCTGACAGGCTTGGAAACACCATATATTTT
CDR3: CSVPDRLGNTIYF

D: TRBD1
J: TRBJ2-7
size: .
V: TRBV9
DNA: TGTGCCAGCAGCACGGACAGGCCTCCCTACGAGCAGTACTTC
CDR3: CASSTDRPPYEQYF

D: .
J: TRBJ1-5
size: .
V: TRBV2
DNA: TGTGCCAGCAGTGATACAGGCGGGGATCAGCCCCAGCATTTT
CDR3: CASSDTGGDQPQHF

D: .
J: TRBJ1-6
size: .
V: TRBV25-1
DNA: TGTGCCAGCAGTGATGTTGGGCCTTCACCCCTCCACTTT
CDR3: CASSDVGPSPLHF

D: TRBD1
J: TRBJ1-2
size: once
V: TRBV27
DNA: TGTGCCAGCAGTTCACGGGACAGCTTTTCTCATGGCTACACCTTC
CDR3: CASSSRDSFSHGYTF

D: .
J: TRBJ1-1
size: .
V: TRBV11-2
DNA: TGTGCCAGCAGCAACCAGGGTCTCGGCACTGAAGCTTTCTTT
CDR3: CASSNQGLGTEAFF

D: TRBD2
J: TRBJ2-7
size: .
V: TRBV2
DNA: TGTGCCAGCAGCTCTCCGGGGGGGCACTACGAGCAGTACTTC
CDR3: CASSSPGGHYEQYF

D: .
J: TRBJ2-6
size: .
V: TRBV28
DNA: TGTGCCAGCAGTCTTGGACAGTCAACGACCAACGTCCTGACTTTC
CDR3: CASSLGQSTTNVLTF

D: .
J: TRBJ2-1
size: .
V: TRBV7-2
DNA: TGTGCCAGCAGCTTAGGGAGCTTGTCCTACAATGAGCAGTTCTTC
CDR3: CASSLGSLSYNEQFF

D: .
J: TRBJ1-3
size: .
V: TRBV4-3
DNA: TGCGCCAGCAGCCAACTACAGGGCGGAAGCTCTGGAAACACCATATATTTT
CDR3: CASSQLQGGSSGNTIYF

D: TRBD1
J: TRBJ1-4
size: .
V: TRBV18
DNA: TGTGCCAGCTCACCACCCGAGGACAGGGGGGAAAAACTGTTTTTT
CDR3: CASSPPEDRGEKLFF

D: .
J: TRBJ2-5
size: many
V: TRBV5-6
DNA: TGTGCCAGCACCTCCGGGGAGACCCAGTACTTC
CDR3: CASTSGETQYF

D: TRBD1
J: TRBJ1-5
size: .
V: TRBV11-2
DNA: TGTGCCAGCAGCCTCCTGACAGGGGTCAATCAGCCCCAGCATTTT
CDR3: CASSLLTGVNQPQHF

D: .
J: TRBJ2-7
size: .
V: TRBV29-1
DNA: TGCAGCGTTGTCCGGAGCTACGAGCAGTACTTC
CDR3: CSVVRSYEQYF